Presented here are 4 T cell receptor beta chains from one specimen sequenced in a study of blood T cell repertoires in COVID-19. Data came from immunoSEQ multiplex PCR; TCRdb stores just in-frame clones and leaves some out. Of 200,000 to 250,000 clones listed, about 90% are singletons. Sequencing was carried out using PBMCs or T cells enriched from blood (not recorded which). Receptors were obtained from a man aged 25-45 years who had recovered from COVID-19.

This sequence joins TRBV10-3 and TRBJ2-7, with a weak D call TRBD1 (6 bases). Germline CDR1 reads ENHRY; CDR2 reads SYGVKD. V lost 3 bases, J lost 9 bases, and 12 bases lay in between. The CDR3 totals 12 residues. The CDR3 here is CAISDSGVGQYF. CDR3 nucleotides: TGTGCCATCAGTGATTCAGGGGTGGGGCAGTACTTC.

The CDR3 nucleotides are TGTGCCAGCTCACCAGTAATGAGGGATGTGGTGGGAAATTCACCCCTCCACTTT. Translation gives CASSPVMRDVVGNSPLHF. This chain links TRBV18 with TRBJ1-6; D is ambiguous. Between the trimmed V and J ends, which lost 2 bases and 7 bases, there was a span of 21 bases. Germline V gives CDR1 KGHSH, CDR2 LQKENI. This CDR3 region has 18 residues.

The chain employs TRBV15 and TRBJ2-7; the D gene is possibly TRBD1 (6 bases). The CDR3 contains 16 residues. Trimming took off 0 bases at V and 8 bases at J, with 20 bases between the two ends. The germline gives CDR1 LNHNV, CDR2 YYDKDF (reference sequence). In DNA, the CDR3 is TGTGCCACCAGCAGAGACTTTCCTCCACAGGGCCTACAGCAGTACTTC. Translating it yields CATSRDFPPQGLQQYF. The variable domain in full, with the rest retrieved from reference TRBV15 and TRBJ2-7, is DAMVIQNPRYQVTQFGKPVTLSCSQTLNHNVMYWYQQKSSQAPKLLFHYYDKDFNNEADTPDNFQSRRPNTSFCFLDIRSPGLGDTAMYLCATSRDFPPQGLQQYFGPGTRLTVT.

J is TRBJ1-1 and V is TRBV28, with no clear D. V lost 2 bases, J lost 6 bases, and 13 bases lay in between. CDR1 and CDR2 (germline): MDHEN, SYDVKM. The CDR3 is 14 residues long. CDR3 DNA: TGTGCCAGCAGTTTACCAGGAACGGTCGCTGAAGCTTTCTTT. Protein sequence: CASSLPGTVAEAFF. Full variable domain (outside the CDR3, taken from reference TRBV28 and TRBJ1-1): DVKVTQSSRYLVKRTGEKVFLECVQDMDHENMFWYRQDPGLGLRLIYFSYDVKMKEKGDIPEGYSVSREKKERFSLILESASTNQTSMYLCASSLPGTVAEAFFGQGTRLTVV.